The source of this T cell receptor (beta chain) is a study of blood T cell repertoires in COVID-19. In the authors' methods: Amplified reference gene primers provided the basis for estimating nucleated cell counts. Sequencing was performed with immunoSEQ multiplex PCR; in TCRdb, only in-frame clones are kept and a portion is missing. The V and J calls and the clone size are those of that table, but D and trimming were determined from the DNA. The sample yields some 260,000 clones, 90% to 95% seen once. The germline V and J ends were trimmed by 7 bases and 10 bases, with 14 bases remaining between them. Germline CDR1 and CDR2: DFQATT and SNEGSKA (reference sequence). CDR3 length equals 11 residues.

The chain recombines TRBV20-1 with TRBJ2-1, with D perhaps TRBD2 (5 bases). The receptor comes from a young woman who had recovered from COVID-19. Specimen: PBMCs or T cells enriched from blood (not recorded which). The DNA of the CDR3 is TGCAGTGTTGGGAGAGAAGGGGAGCAGTTCTTC. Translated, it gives CSVGREGEQFF.